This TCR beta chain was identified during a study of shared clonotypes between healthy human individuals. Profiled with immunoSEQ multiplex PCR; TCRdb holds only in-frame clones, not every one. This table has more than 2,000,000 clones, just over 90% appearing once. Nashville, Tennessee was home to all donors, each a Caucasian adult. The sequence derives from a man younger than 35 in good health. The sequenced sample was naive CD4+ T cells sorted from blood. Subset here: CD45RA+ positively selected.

The CDR3 region has the DNA TGCGCCACCTTACAAGGGCAGGGAGGTCCCGGGGAGCTGTTTTTT. Its translation: CATLQGQGGPGELFF. The J gene is TRBJ2-2, the V gene TRBV23-1; tentative D call: TRBD2 (6 bases). TRBV23-1 is designated an ORF whose function remains uncertain. There are 15 residues in the CDR3. V was cut by 10 bases and J by 6 bases, with 21 bases left in between.